The T cell receptor beta chain described here comes from a study of radiotherapy plus CTLA-4 blockade in lung cancer. Study-level results: The best prediction of response reportedly came from early blood T cell clone dynamics, with interferon-beta.

Measured with immunoSEQ multiplex PCR; TCRdb has only the in-frame clones, and not every one. Seen here are about 82,000 clones, approximately 75% observed once, and the top ten hold over 13%. This clone was counted between two and nine times. Its target is unknown. The input for sequencing was peripheral blood, taken from a patient treated with radiotherapy plus ipilimumab. The clonotype was recovered from a human donor with non-small cell lung cancer that progressed on radiotherapy plus ipilimumab.

The CDR3 nucleotides read TGTGCCAGCAGCGACAGTACCCATTCGTTCTACTTC. This translates into CASSDSTHSFYF. The chain recombines TRBV28 with TRBJ2-4; possible D gene TRBD1, 5 bases. The CDR3 has 12 amino acids. The V end was cut by 6 bases, the J end by 16 bases, with 19 bases between. CDR1 is MDHEN and CDR2 is SYDVKM in the germline V gene. Full variable domain (outside the CDR3, taken from reference TRBV28 and TRBJ2-4): DVKVTQSSRYLVKRTGEKVFLECVQDMDHENMFWYRQDPGLGLRLIYFSYDVKMKEKGDIPEGYSVSREKKERFSLILESASTNQTSMYLCASSDSTHSFYFGAGTRLSVL.